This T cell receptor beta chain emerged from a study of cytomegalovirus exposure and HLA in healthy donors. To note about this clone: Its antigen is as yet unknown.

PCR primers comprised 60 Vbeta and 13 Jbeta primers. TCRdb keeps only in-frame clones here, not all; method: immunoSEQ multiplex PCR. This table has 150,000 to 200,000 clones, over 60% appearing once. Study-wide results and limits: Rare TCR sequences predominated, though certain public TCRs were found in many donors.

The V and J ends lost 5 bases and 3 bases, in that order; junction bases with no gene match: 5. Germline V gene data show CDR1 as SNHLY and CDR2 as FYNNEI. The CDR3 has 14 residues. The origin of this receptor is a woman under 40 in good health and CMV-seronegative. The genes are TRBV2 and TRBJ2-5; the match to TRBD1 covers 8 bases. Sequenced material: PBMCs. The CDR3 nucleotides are TGTGCCAGCAGTAAAGACAGGGGAGAAGAGACCCAGTACTTC. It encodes CASSKDRGEETQYF.